This T cell receptor (beta chain) was sequenced for a study of cytomegalovirus exposure and HLA in healthy donors. CDR3 length equals 16 residues. The J segment lost 4 bases and the V segment lost 3 bases, leaving 7 bases of the junction unmatched. Germline CDR1 and CDR2: SGHTA and FQGTGA. Libraries were prepared by immunoSEQ multiplex PCR; TCRdb keeps only in-frame clonotypes and omits some of them. The data contain some 250,000 clones, around 90% of them singletons. The genes are TRBV7-3 and TRBJ2-5; TRBD2 matches at 11 bases. The sample was PBMCs. The receptor was derived from a woman younger than 30 in good health and CMV-seronegative. The CDR3 sequence: CASSLVAGGPLETQYF. The CDR3 DNA reads as TGTGCCAGCAGCTTGGTAGCGGGGGGGCCCTTAGAGACCCAGTACTTC.